This T cell receptor beta chain was sequenced for a study of human T cells and chemical hapten exposure. The library tagged each cDNA molecule with unique molecular identifiers. Using its own MiXCR run on the RACE reads, TCRdb lists one record per CDR3 protein. In the table there are approximately 50,000 distinct CDR3 sequences, 9.9% of which are singletons. Study-wide points: Alopecia affecting every donor means their immune response may not match healthy people's. Those TCRs sitting above 1 in 1000 frequency stayed the same with DPC sensitization.

Germline assignment: CDR1 MNHEY and CDR2 SVGAGI. This CDR3 comprises 16 residues. Trimming cost V 5 bases and J 4 bases, with 17 bases left between them. This sample's time point: patch test 3, about 24 weeks after DPC sensitization. Treatment here: therapeutic diphenylcyclopropenone sensitization with weekly scalp DPC. A remark on this clonotype: Its antigen is undetermined.

Sequencing used whole blood, obtained in connection with sensitization to the hapten diphenylcyclopropenone (DPC). The chain combines TRBV6-5 with TRBJ2-2, with D perhaps TRBD1 (6 bases). This sequence originates from a woman aged 40-49 years with alopecia areata. Some clones in this sample may be carry-over from other donors' samples. The DNA of the CDR3 is TGTGCCAGCAGTCGGACACTACAGGGTCCCACCGGGGAGCTGTTTTTT. Residues: CASSRTLQGPTGELFF.